The clone carrying this T cell receptor beta chain was observed a handful of times. In the same sample, other DNA sequences code for this CDR3. This record belongs to a study of blood T cell repertoires in COVID-19. The overall study: There were acute and convalescent COVID-19 samples, and they came from the United States, Italy and Spain.

Sequenced by immunoSEQ multiplex PCR; TCRdb stores in-frame clones only, minus some. The table has roughly 330,000 clones, 87% seen once. V was shortened by 6 bases and J by 2 bases, with 10 bases between the two germline ends. CDR1 SNHLY and CDR2 FYNNEI come from the germline V gene. The CDR3 runs to 13 residues. Input material: PBMCs or T cells enriched from blood (not recorded which). The receptor was isolated from a woman aged 25-40 years who had recovered from COVID-19. This chain uses TRBV2 with TRBJ1-1; weak D call: TRBD1 (6 bases). CDR3 amino acids: CASSVDSNTEAFF. The DNA for the CDR3 is TGTGCCAGCAGCGTGGACAGTAACACTGAAGCTTTCTTT.